This TCR beta chain derives from a study of breast tumors, draining lymph nodes, adjacent tissues. Overall study findings and caveats: Data only fit, rather than demonstrated, lymph node origin of most tumor T cells. Luminal-like breast cancer showed significantly greater tumor-nontumor repertoire similarity than basal-like breast cancer did. Tumor repertoires ranked between lymph nodes and nontumor tissue in diversity, with V and J gene preferences.

Regarding this clonotype: No antigen is known for it.

The CDR3 contains 17 residues. Germline values: CDR1 LNHNV, CDR2 YYDKDF (reference sequence). The V segment lost 3 bases and the J segment 8 bases; nucleotides outside the gene matches: 13. Samples came from axillary lymph nodes draining the breast cancer. TCRdb ran MiXCR on the multiplex PCR reads and lists one entry per CDR3 protein. The repertoire holds about 200,000 distinct CDR3 sequences, with 25% to 40% as singletons. The receptor was isolated from a female donor with breast cancer. Some clones in this sample may be carry-over from other donors' samples. V gene TRBV15 combines with J gene TRBJ1-2; the match to TRBD1 covers 12 bases. The specimen was axillary lymph node tissue. CDR3 sequence (DNA): TGTGCCACCAGCAGCTTGGAATTTTTGGGACAGGGGGCAGGCTACACCTTC. Protein: CATSSLEFLGQGAGYTF.